Below, 19 T cell receptor beta chains from the same sample are listed, as sequenced in a study of CD8+ T cells in alopecia areata. RNA was isolated and reverse transcribed to cDNA, the sequencing template. Only in-frame clones appear in the TCRdb table, and some are missing; sequencing was by immunoSEQ multiplex PCR. The sample yields 90,000 to 130,000 clones, without any singletons. The sequenced sample consisted of lesional skin. The receptor source for this set is a C3H/HeJ mouse with alopecia areata. Mouse MHC haplotype: H2-k.

This clone occurred a few times. Genes and germline come from the mouse. Coverage ceases 4 residues before the CDR3 finishes, and the germline J gene fills in the end. This chain links TRBV13-3 with TRBJ2-2, with 10 bases identical to TRBD2. This CDR3 has 14 residues. V gave up 5 bases and J gave up 5 bases; unmatched junction bases: 3. CDR1 is NNHDY, CDR2 SYVADS, per germline. The CDR3 bases that were read are TGTGCCAGCAGACCGGGACTGGGGACCGGG. Encoded protein: CASRPGLGTG. The whole CDR3 region reads CASRPGLGTGQLYF.

Note on this clone: Gene labels here are mouse ones. The read falls 4 residues short of the CDR3 end, and the missing part is taken from the germline J gene. The J gene is TRBJ1-1, the V gene TRBV13-3; no definite D call. The CDR3 consists of 12 residues. Germline CDR1 NNHDY, CDR2 SYVADS. The CDR3 bases that were read are TGTGCCAGCAGTGATAGGTCACCA. Translation: CASSDRSP. In full, the CDR3 is CASSDRSPEVFF.

A remark on this clone: Gene names refer to mouse genes. The CDR3 end lies 4 residues beyond the end of the read and is filled in from the germline J gene. The chain employs TRBV13-3 and TRBJ2-7, with TRBD2 identical over 11 bases. The germline V gene has CDR1 NNHDY and CDR2 SYVADS. This CDR3 comprises 15 residues. V was clipped by 3 bases and J by 2 bases; unmatched bases: 4. The part of the CDR3 DNA that was read is TGTGCCAGCAGTGTGGGACTGGGGGACCCCTAT. Translating it yields CASSVGLGDPY. The complete CDR3 protein is CASSVGLGDPYEQYF.

About this clone itself: Mouse germline and gene names are used. The read is 4 residues too short to cover the CDR3 end, so that end is filled in from the germline J gene. The chain joins TRBV13-1 to TRBJ1-4; TRBD1 might be the D (6 bases). This CDR3 is 16 amino acids long. The germline V gene encodes CDR1 NSHNY and CDR2 SYGAGN. V was trimmed by 2 bases and J by 2 bases, leaving 13 bases between them. The DNA read from the CDR3 is TGTGCCAGCAGTGACCCTCAGGGGCTATCCAACGAA. It codes for CASSDPQGLSNE. The full CDR3 sequence reads CASSDPQGLSNERLFF.

This clone was seen only a few times. All gene names here are mouse names. The read comes to an end 4 residues before the CDR3 does, leaving the germline J gene to fill in the end. The chain links TRBV13-2 to TRBJ2-1; tentatively, D is TRBD2 (6 bases). This CDR3 comprises 14 residues. CDR1 and CDR2 (germline): NNHNN, SYGAGS (reference sequence). CDR3 amino acids: CASGDALGWAEQFF. The CDR3 DNA, read in part, is TGTGCCAGCGGTGATGCTCTGGGGTGGGCT.

With respect to this clone: Germline and genes here are mouse. The DNA ends 4 residues before the CDR3 does, and the rest of the CDR3 is filled in from the germline J gene. V and J are TRBV1 and TRBJ2-5; 8 bases line up with TRBD1. Germline CDR1 is NSQYPW and CDR2 is LRSPGD (reference sequence). The length of the CDR3 is 15 residues. The CDR3 DNA, read in part, is TGCACCTGCAGTGCAGATCGGACAGGGCGAGAC. Amino acids: CTCSADRTGRD. From start to end, the CDR3 is CTCSADRTGRDTQYF.

This clone has a handful of counts. The genes are named according to mouse. The CDR3 is cut off 4 residues early in the read; its end comes from the germline J gene. The genes are TRBV1 and TRBJ2-7; D not certain. V was pared by 0 bases and J by 3 bases, with 9 bases between. The CDR3 is 14 residues long. Germline loops: CDR1 NSQYPW, CDR2 LRSPGD (reference sequence). CDR3: CTCSADLGVYEQYF. Partial CDR3 DNA: TGCACCTGCAGTGCAGATCTTGGTGTCTAT.

Regarding this clone: The genes and germline here are from mouse. The read halts 4 residues ahead of the CDR3 end, with the missing end drawn from the germline J gene. This chain connects TRBV1 to TRBJ2-3; D might be TRBD1 (6 bases). V was clipped by 1 base and J by 2 bases, with 10 bases between them. The CDR3 runs to 15 residues. Looked up from germline, CDR1 is NSQYPW and CDR2 is LRSPGD (reference sequence). CDR3 sequence: CTCSAGGTYAETLYF. Partial CDR3 DNA: TGCACCTGCAGTGCAGGAGGGACATATGCAGAA.

This clone is medium-sized by share. These gene names are mouse names. The CDR3 end is not reached by the read, which stops 4 residues before it; the germline J gene fills it in. This chain connects TRBV19 to TRBJ2-1, with 8 nucleotides matching TRBD2. Per the germline V gene, CDR1 is FNHDT and CDR2 is SITEND (reference sequence). Losses at the gene ends were 0 bases for V and 1 base for J; bases not matched to a gene: 0. The CDR3 loop spans 15 amino acids. CDR3 sequence: CASSIDWGNYAEQFF. The sequenced part of the CDR3 DNA is TGTGCCAGCAGTATAGACTGGGGGAACTATGCT.

On this clone: Gene names follow the mouse nomenclature. Read data end 4 residues before the CDR3 end; the end is taken from the germline J gene. The J gene is TRBJ2-3, the V gene TRBV1, with 8 nucleotides matching TRBD1. V was clipped by 3 bases and J by 1 base; unmatched bases: 3. The CDR3 totals 15 residues. Germline V gives CDR1 NSQYPW, CDR2 LRSPGD (reference sequence). The CDR3 protein is CTCSAPGQGAETLYF. The sequenced part of the CDR3 DNA is TGCACCTGCAGTGCTCCGGGACAGGGTGCAGAA.

This clone has only a few counts. The genes are named according to mouse. From the germline J gene comes the end of the CDR3, since the read stops 4 residues before it. The chain couples TRBV31 to TRBJ2-1; 12 bases are a match to TRBD2. The germline V gene encodes CDR1 GKSSPN and CDR2 SITVG. Trimming at V came to 3 bases and at J to 5 bases, leaving 2 bases not matched to a gene. The CDR3 consists of 14 residues. The CDR3 loop is CAWRRDWGDAEQFF. The DNA read from the CDR3 is TGTGCCTGGAGACGGGACTGGGGGGATGCT.

A note on this clone: Mouse gene names apply. CDR3 in amino acids: CASSERTKIYEQYF. The DNA read from the CDR3 is TGTGCCAGCAGTGAGAGGACAAAAATTTAT. The V and J genes are TRBV13-3 and TRBJ2-7, with D perhaps matching TRBD1 (5 bases). The read stops 4 residues short of the end of the CDR3; the missing end is completed from the germline J gene. CDR1 and CDR2 from the germline V gene are NNHDY and SYVADS. This CDR3 is 14 amino acids long.

Of note for this clone: Gene names and germline refer to mouse. The DNA ends 4 residues before the CDR3 does, and the rest of the CDR3 is filled in from the germline J gene. The rearrangement links TRBV19 to TRBJ2-2; a possible D gene is TRBD2 (6 bases). The CDR3 covers 15 residues. From germline, CDR1 is FNHDT and CDR2 SITEND (reference sequence). Trimming stripped 5 bases from V and 0 bases from J, with 11 bases between. CDR3 DNA (partial): TGTGCCAGCAGCCCCTCTGGGGCAAACACCGGG. Translated, it gives CASSPSGANTG. The whole CDR3 region reads CASSPSGANTGQLYF. Together with reference TRBV19 and TRBJ2-2, the CDR3 gives the full variable domain: GGIITQTPKFLIGQEGQKLTLKCQQNFNHDTMYWYRQDSGKGLRLIYYSITENDLQKGDLSEGYDASREKKSSFSLTVTSAQKNEMAVFLCASSPSGANTGQLYFGEGSKLTVL.

In regard to this clone: These gene names are mouse names. The observed sequence ends 4 residues before the CDR3 terminus, with the missing tail filled in from the germline J gene. The chain uses TRBV13-1 and TRBJ2-1; the match to TRBD2 covers 9 bases. The V and J ends lost 0 bases and 6 bases, in that order; junction bases with no gene match: 1. The CDR3 runs 14 residues. Germline CDR1 is NSHNY and CDR2 is SYGAGN. CDR3 in amino acids: CASSDGTGVAEQFF. The sequenced CDR3 bases are TGTGCCAGCAGTGATGGGACTGGGGTTGCT.

Comment on this clone: The gene names here belong to mouse. Coverage ceases 4 residues before the CDR3 finishes, and the germline J gene fills in the end. The V call is TRBV13-3, the J call TRBJ2-3; 10 nucleotides match TRBD2. This CDR3 is built from 15 residues. With V trimmed by 2 bases and J by 4 bases, 4 bases remained unmatched. CDR1 is NNHDY and CDR2 is SYVADS in the germline V gene. The CDR3 spells CASSDPGGATETLYF. CDR3 bases read: TGTGCCAGCAGTGACCCTGGGGGGGCAACAGAA.

Comments on this clone: Gene names refer to mouse genes. The CDR3 end lies 4 residues beyond the end of the read and is filled in from the germline J gene. The chain couples TRBV13-3 to TRBJ2-3, with a possible D match to TRBD1 (7 bases). V was clipped by 2 bases and J by 0 bases, with 16 bases between them. Germline V CDR1 and CDR2: NNHDY, SYVADS. This CDR3 contains 17 residues. CDR3 bases read: TGTGCCAGCAGTGACGCAGGGGGGACCCTTAGTGCAGAA. Protein: CASSDAGGTLSAE. The whole CDR3 sequence reads CASSDAGGTLSAETLYF.

This clone was seen repeatedly, ten times or more. The listed genes are named as in mouse. The read falls 4 residues short of the CDR3 end, and the missing part is taken from the germline J gene. This chain connects TRBV13-3 to TRBJ1-1; TRBD1 matches 8 bases. CDR1 is NNHDY, CDR2 SYVADS, per germline. The length of the CDR3 is 15 residues. V lost 3 bases, J lost 4 bases, and 8 bases stayed unmatched. CDR3 in amino acids: CASSVPTGETTEVFF. The sequenced CDR3 bases are TGTGCCAGCAGTGTTCCGACAGGGGAGACCACA.

This clone was seen only a few times. Germline and genes: mouse. The read ends 4 residues early relative to the CDR3; the germline J gene fills the gap. The chain couples TRBV13-3 to TRBJ1-1; 9 nucleotides line up with TRBD1. This CDR3 region has 13 residues. Germline CDR1 NNHDY, CDR2 SYVADS. The covered CDR3 bases are TGTGCCAGCAGTGGACAGGGGGGGCCA. Translation gives CASSGQGGP. From start to end, the CDR3 is CASSGQGGPEVFF.

This clone has a handful of counts. Gene names and germline match the mouse. CDR3 DNA, as far as it was read: TGCACCTGCAGTGCGACACAGGGTGCAGAA. Encoded protein: CTCSATQGAE. The whole CDR3 protein reads CTCSATQGAETLYF. This chain joins TRBV1 and TRBJ2-3; a possible D gene is TRBD1 (5 bases). Sequencing ends 4 residues short of the CDR3 end; the germline J gene provides the rest. V lost 3 bases, J lost 1 base, and 8 bases lay in between. Germline values: CDR1 NSQYPW, CDR2 LRSPGD (reference sequence). The length of the CDR3 is 14 residues.